The T cell receptor beta chain under discussion was sequenced for a study of radiation and T cells in renal cell carcinoma. For the study at large: Nephrectomy followed 15 Gy stereotactic body radiation by 4 weeks. General study results and limits: From baseline, blood top tumor clonotypes peaked at 2 weeks post-radiation. Baseline intratumoral clonotype presence is unknown without pretreatment biopsies.

Notes on this clone: Its antigen is undetermined.

The CDR3 sequence is 15 residues long. V dropped 6 bases and J dropped 7; count of bases not matched to a gene: 9. The germline gives CDR1 MNHNS, CDR2 SASEGT. Time point of the sample: baseline pretreatment blood. The treatment: 15 Gy SBRT to primary tumor, nephrectomy 4 weeks later. Repertoires were generated with immunoSEQ multiplex PCR, while TCRdb's copy carries only in-frame clones and drops some. Altogether about 130,000 clones are present, about four fifths being singletons, with the ten largest covering approximately 3%. The chain carries TRBV6-1 and TRBJ1-6; 7 positions agree with TRBD1. Sequenced here: blood, sampled from a patient whose treatment included radiotherapy and nephrectomy. This TCR was sampled from a woman in her fifties or sixties with renal cell carcinoma. The CDR3 nucleotides are TGTGCCAGCAGAACGGGTGACAGGGTAAATTCACCCCTCCACTTT. It specifies CASRTGDRVNSPLHF.